The 27 T cell receptor beta chains below were found in one sample sequenced in a study of beta chain features in type 1 diabetes. Expressed TCRB transcripts got sequenced, as all isolated RNA was reverse transcribed. The table came from immunoSEQ multiplex PCR; TCRdb's copy has only in-frame clones and leaves some out. The data show some 150,000 clones, with roughly 7.2% seen just once and more than 1.1% held by the top ten. The sequencing sample was made of central memory CD4+ T cells from blood. The source of these receptors is a woman in her thirties in good health.

CDR3 loop: CASSHGGSGGFNYGYTF. In DNA form, the CDR3 reads TGTGCCAGCAGCCACGGCGGGTCAGGGGGGTTTAACTATGGCTACACCTTC. This chain uses TRBV5-6 with TRBJ1-2; 7 bases agree with TRBD1. Germline CDR1 and CDR2: SGHDT and YYEEEE. Trimming at V came to 4 bases and at J to 1 base, leaving 13 bases not matched to a gene. This CDR3 comprises 17 residues.

In DNA, the CDR3 is TGTGCCAGCTCACCCGGGACAGCCGCGGGCTATGGCTACACCTTC. Protein product: CASSPGTAAGYGYTF. The chain recombines TRBV18 with TRBJ1-2; 7 nucleotides match TRBD1. The CDR3 consists of 15 residues. J was trimmed by 4 bases and V by 3 bases; bases with no gene match: 8. CDR1 is KGHSH, CDR2 LQKENI, per germline. Complete variable domain (other parts from reference TRBV18 and TRBJ1-2): NAGVMQNPRHLVRRRGQEARLRCSPMKGHSHVYWYRQLPEEGLKFMVYLQKENIIDESGMPKERFSAEFPKEGPSILRIQQVVRGDSAAYFCASSPGTAAGYGYTFGSGTRLTVV.

Only a few counts were recorded for this clone. This chain connects TRBV7-9 to TRBJ2-5; 13 bases align to TRBD2. J was trimmed by 3 bases and V by 5 bases; bases with no gene match: 15. CDR1 and CDR2 from the germline V gene are SEHNR and FQNEAQ (reference sequence). The length of the CDR3 is 19 residues. DNA of the CDR3: TGTGCCAGCAGCCAACTCCGACTAGCGGGAGGCCCTGATGAAGAGACCCAGTACTTC. Its protein is CASSQLRLAGGPDEETQYF.

This clone has only a few counts. CDR3 bases: TGTGCCAGCAGCCCGGGACAGGGCGGTGATACGCAGTATTTT. It specifies CASSPGQGGDTQYF. This chain links TRBV7-2 with TRBJ2-3; 9 nucleotides line up with TRBD1. The CDR3 covers 14 residues. CDR1 is SGHTA, CDR2 FQGNSA, per germline. After removal of 5 bases from V and 6 bases from J, the junction contained 6 bases not matched to a gene.

This clone was observed a few times. V is TRBV19 and J is TRBJ2-1; the match to TRBD1 covers 9 bases. Germline loops: CDR1 LNHDA, CDR2 SQIVND (reference sequence). CDR3 size: 14 residues. The trim removed 1 base at V and 9 bases at J, leaving 4 bases unmatched. Here the CDR3 reads CASSIVGQGGEQFF. The CDR3 region has the DNA TGTGCCAGTAGTATAGTGGGACAGGGAGGTGAGCAGTTCTTC.

The J gene is TRBJ2-6, the V gene TRBV7-3; D unresolved. CDR1 and CDR2 from the germline V gene are SGHTA and FQGTGA. Between the trimmed V and J ends, which lost 4 bases and 0 bases, there was a span of 4 bases. The CDR3 has 14 residues. CDR3 sequence: CASSSHSGANVLTF. As DNA, the CDR3 is TGTGCCAGCAGCTCACACTCTGGGGCCAACGTCCTGACTTTC. The variable domain in full, with the rest retrieved from reference TRBV7-3 and TRBJ2-6, is GAGVSQTPSNKVTEKGKYVELRCDPISGHTALYWYRQSLGQGPEFLIYFQGTGAADDSGLPNDRFFAVRPEGSVSTLKIQRTERGDSAVYLCASSSHSGANVLTFGAGSRLTVL.

CDR3 DNA sequence: TGTGCCAGCAGCTTAGGGTCGGGAGGTAACGCCGGGGAGCTGTTTTTT. It yields the protein CASSLGSGGNAGELFF. The rearrangement uses TRBV7-3 and TRBJ2-2; 7 bases are shared with TRBD2. The J segment lost 6 bases and the V segment lost 2 bases, leaving 9 bases of the junction unmatched. This CDR3 comprises 16 residues. Germline-derived CDR1 and CDR2 are SGHTA and FQGTGA.

This clone was counted between two and nine times. The chain carries TRBV30 and TRBJ2-7, with 14 bases aligning to TRBD2. V lost 0 bases and J lost 6; bases outside the gene matches: 4. The V gene's germline CDR1 is GTSNPN and CDR2 SVGIG (reference sequence). This CDR3 has 15 amino acids. In DNA, the CDR3 is TGTGCCTGGAGTGTACAGGGACTAGCGGGAGTCGAGCAGTACTTC. This encodes CAWSVQGLAGVEQYF.

The chain links TRBV2 to TRBJ2-1, with TRBD2 matching 10 bases. J gave up 12 bases and V 7 bases, and 9 bases lay outside the gene matches. There are 13 residues in the CDR3. The V gene's germline CDR1 is SNHLY and CDR2 FYNNEI. In nucleotides, the CDR3 is TGTGCCAGCACAAGCGAGCGGGAGGGCCGGCAGTTCTTC. It is translated as CASTSEREGRQFF. Supplemented by reference TRBV2 and TRBJ2-1, the full variable domain reads EPEVTQTPSHQVTQMGQEVILRCVPISNHLYFYWYRQILGQKVEFLVSFYNNEISEKSEIFDDQFSVERPDGSNFTLKIRSTKLEDSAMYFCASTSEREGRQFFGPGTRLTVL.

This clone was counted a few times. The V gene is TRBV19, the J gene TRBJ2-2; 11 bases are a match to TRBD2. The CDR3 runs 16 residues. Trimming took 6 bases from V and 2 from J; bases not matched to a gene: 5. The V gene's germline CDR1 is LNHDA and CDR2 SQIVND (reference sequence). The CDR3 DNA is TGTGCCAGTAGACTAGCGGGAGCTGTCAACACCGGGGAGCTGTTTTTT. Residues: CASRLAGAVNTGELFF. The entire variable domain, with the rest obtained from reference TRBV19 and TRBJ2-2, is as follows: DGGITQSPKYLFRKEGQNVTLSCEQNLNHDAMYWYRQDPGQGLRLIYYSQIVNDFQKGDIAEGYSVSREKKESFPLTVTSAQKNPTAFYLCASRLAGAVNTGELFFGEGSRLTVL.

V usage is TRBV19 and J usage is TRBJ1-1; D may be TRBD1 (6 bases). The CDR3 consists of 16 residues. Per the germline V gene, CDR1 is LNHDA and CDR2 is SQIVND (reference sequence). The V and J ends lost 5 bases and 0 bases respectively, with 16 bases between them. In DNA form, the CDR3 reads TGTGCCAGTAGTTATTTATCAGGGGCTATGAACACTGAAGCTTTCTTT. Its protein is CASSYLSGAMNTEAFF.

This CDR3 reads CASSLITGGNTIYF. The CDR3 bases are TGTGCCAGCAGTTTAATAACAGGCGGAAACACCATATATTTT. V usage is TRBV28 and J usage is TRBJ1-3; D might be TRBD1 (5 bases). The ends were cut back, 2 bases at V and 4 bases at J, with 9 bases in the middle. Germline V gene sequence: CDR1 MDHEN, CDR2 SYDVKM. The CDR3 extends over 14 amino acids.

The V call is TRBV5-4, the J call TRBJ1-1; D is perhaps TRBD1 (5 bases). Germline V gene data show CDR1 as SGHNT and CDR2 as YYREEE (reference sequence). The length of the CDR3 is 14 residues. Between the trimmed V and J ends, which lost 0 bases and 8 bases, there was a span of 14 bases. The CDR3 sequence: CASSLAGRDWEAFF. In DNA, the CDR3 is TGTGCCAGCAGCTTGGCCGGGAGGGACTGGGAAGCTTTCTTT.

The rearrangement joins TRBV5-1 to TRBJ1-1, with 7 nucleotides matching TRBD1. CDR3 size: 16 residues. The germline gives CDR1 SGHRS, CDR2 YFSETQ. The trim removed 4 bases at V and 2 bases at J, leaving 11 bases unmatched. The CDR3 protein is CASSPGTEYRNTEAFF. The CDR3 region has the DNA TGCGCCAGCAGCCCGGGGACAGAGTATCGAAACACTGAAGCTTTCTTT.

There are a few counts of this clone. The CDR3: CASSSRDRRYEQYF. CDR3 coding DNA: TGTGCCAGCAGCTCCCGGGACAGGCGCTACGAGCAGTACTTC. The rearrangement joins TRBV21-1 to TRBJ2-7; the D call of TRBD1 is as the table states it, not checked on the DNA. TRBV21-1 has pseudogene status. This CDR3 has 14 amino acids.

The CDR3 sequence is CASSSQGSTDTQYF. CDR3 in DNA: TGTGCCAGCAGCTCCCAGGGGAGCACAGATACGCAGTATTTT. The rearrangement joins TRBV5-6 to TRBJ2-3; possible D gene TRBD1, 6 bases. V was clipped by 3 bases and J by 0 bases, with 8 bases between them. The germline CDR1 and CDR2 sequences are SGHDT and YYEEEE. The CDR3 runs to 14 residues. Together with reference TRBV5-6 and TRBJ2-3, the CDR3 gives the full variable domain: DAGVTQSPTHLIKTRGQQVTLRCSPKSGHDTVSWYQQALGQGPQFIFQYYEEEERQRGNFPDRFSGHQFPNYSSELNVNALLLGDSALYLCASSSQGSTDTQYFGPGTRLTVL.

The chain is built from TRBV7-8 and TRBJ2-1; 8 positions agree with TRBD2. CDR3 length: 15 amino acids. The V gene's germline CDR1 is SGHVS and CDR2 FQNEAQ. The V segment lost 6 bases and the J segment 3 bases; nucleotides outside the gene matches: 7. This chain's CDR3 is CASRGTSGLYNEQFF. In DNA form, the CDR3 reads TGTGCCAGCAGGGGTACTAGCGGCCTCTACAATGAGCAGTTCTTC.

This clone was seen a few times. The rearrangement joins TRBV9 to TRBJ2-5; D gene uncertain. The CDR3 extends over 13 amino acids. Per the germline V gene, CDR1 is SGDLS and CDR2 is YYNGEE. The V gene lost 2 bases and the J gene lost 5 bases, with 10 bases spanning the gap. The CDR3 reads CASSVLEWETQYF. The CDR3 DNA follows: TGTGCCAGCAGCGTTCTAGAATGGGAGACCCAGTACTTC.

This clone was counted a few times. This rearrangement joins TRBV28 to TRBJ2-5, with D possibly TRBD1 on 5 matching bases. The germline gives CDR1 MDHEN, CDR2 SYDVKM. Trimming left V 5 bases short and J 5 bases short, with 15 bases between. The CDR3 spans 14 residues. The CDR3 loop is CASSPREETETQYF. CDR3 in DNA: TGTGCCAGCAGTCCCAGGGAAGAGACGGAGACCCAGTACTTC.

This clone has just a few counts. This sequence joins TRBV29-1 and TRBJ1-1; tentative D call: TRBD1 (5 bases). Germline V CDR1 and CDR2: SQVTM, ANQGSEA. Deletions cut 7 bases from V and 1 base from J, with 13 bases between. The CDR3 contains 13 residues. The CDR3 DNA reads as TGCAGCGGGGGGGAACGGCGGAACACTGAAGCTTTCTTT. The encoded protein is CSGGERRNTEAFF.

This clone has more than one count but fewer than ten. The gene calls are TRBV5-1 and TRBJ2-1; 8 positions agree with TRBD2. CDR1 is SGHRS, CDR2 YFSETQ, per germline. V was pared by 7 bases and J by 8 bases, with 11 bases of the junction left unmatched. The CDR3 has 14 residues. The CDR3 DNA reads as TGCGCCAGCTACACGGGCGGGAGGTTGGATGAGCAGTTCTTC. Translation: CASYTGGRLDEQFF. The variable domain in full, completed from reference TRBV5-1 and TRBJ2-1, reads KAGVTQTPRYLIKTRGQQVTLSCSPISGHRSVSWYQQTPGQGLQFLFEYFSETQRNKGNFPGRFSGRQFSNSRSEMNVSTLELGDSALYLCASYTGGRLDEQFFGPGTRLTVL.

This clone was detected many times. J is TRBJ2-7 and V is TRBV7-2; weak D call: TRBD2 (5 bases). The germline V gene has CDR1 SGHTA and CDR2 FQGNSA. Trimming took 5 bases from V and 0 from J, leaving 11 bases between them. The CDR3 contains 14 residues. For the CDR3, the DNA is TGTGCCAGCAGCCCCGACTACCGCTCCTACGAGCAGTACTTC. Protein sequence: CASSPDYRSYEQYF. The full variable domain, rest sourced from reference TRBV7-2 and TRBJ2-7, is GAGVSQSPSNKVTEKGKDVELRCDPISGHTALYWYRQSLGQGLEFLIYFQGNSAPDKSGLPSDRFSAERTGGSVSTLTIQRTQQEDSAVYLCASSPDYRSYEQYFGPGTRLTVT.

This clone was picked up a small number of times. The chain links TRBV29-1 to TRBJ1-1; 10 nucleotides line up with TRBD1. J was trimmed by 5 bases and V by 2 bases; bases with no gene match: 5. Per germline, CDR1 SQVTM and CDR2 ANQGSEA. The CDR3 sequence is 14 residues long. In DNA form, the CDR3 reads TGCAGCGTTGAAAAGGGACAGGGGAGAACTGAAGCTTTCTTT. Protein sequence: CSVEKGQGRTEAFF.

This clone was counted between two and nine times. V gene TRBV21-1 combines with J gene TRBJ2-1; no DNA check was done on the table's D call, TRBD2. TRBV21-1 is a known pseudogene. This CDR3 contains 16 residues. The CDR3 reads CASSKAAGEKDNEQFF. CDR3 coding DNA: TGTGCCAGCAGCAAAGCGGCGGGAGAGAAGGACAATGAGCAGTTCTTC.

This clone was detected a few times. This chain's CDR3 is CASSLWQANSGANVLTF. In nucleotides, the CDR3 is TGTGCCAGCAGTTTATGGCAGGCCAACTCTGGGGCCAACGTCCTGACTTTC. The chain recombines TRBV28 with TRBJ2-6; D gene unclear. V lost 0 bases and J lost 0, with 9 bases in between. CDR3 length: 17 amino acids. Germline V CDR1 and CDR2: MDHEN, SYDVKM.

This clone has a handful of counts. The same CDR3 also results from other DNA sequences found in this sample. The V and J genes are TRBV7-9 and TRBJ2-7, with D unresolved. The CDR3 totals 12 residues. Deletions cut 5 bases from V and 4 bases from J, with 9 bases between. The germline gives CDR1 SEHNR, CDR2 FQNEAQ (reference sequence). The CDR3 bases are TGTGCCAGCAGCCCGACTGGATACGAGCAGTACTTC. As protein: CASSPTGYEQYF.

A few counts support this clone. V and J are TRBV5-1 and TRBJ2-7; TRBD1 matches at 10 bases. The CDR3 length is 15 residues. V gave up 4 bases and J gave up 3 bases; unmatched junction bases: 7. CDR1 is SGHRS, CDR2 YFSETQ, per germline. CDR3: CASSTSTGGGYEQYF. The CDR3 nucleotides are TGCGCCAGCAGCACTTCGACAGGGGGCGGCTACGAGCAGTACTTC.